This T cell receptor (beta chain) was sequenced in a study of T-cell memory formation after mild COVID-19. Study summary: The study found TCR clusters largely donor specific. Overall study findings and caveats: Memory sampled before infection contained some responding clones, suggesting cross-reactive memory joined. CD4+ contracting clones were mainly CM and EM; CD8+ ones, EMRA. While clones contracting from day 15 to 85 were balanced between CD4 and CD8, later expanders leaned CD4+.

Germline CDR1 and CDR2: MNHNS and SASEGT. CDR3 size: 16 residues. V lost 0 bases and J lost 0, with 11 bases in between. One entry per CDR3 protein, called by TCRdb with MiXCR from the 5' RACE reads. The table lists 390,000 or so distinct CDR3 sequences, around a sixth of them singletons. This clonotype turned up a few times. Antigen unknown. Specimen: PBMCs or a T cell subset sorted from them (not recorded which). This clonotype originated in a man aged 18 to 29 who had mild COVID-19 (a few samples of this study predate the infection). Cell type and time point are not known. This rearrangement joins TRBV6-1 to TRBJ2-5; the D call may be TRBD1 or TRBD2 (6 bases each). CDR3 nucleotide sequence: TGTGCCAGCAGTGAAGCCGGGGGCGGGTACCAAGAGACCCAGTACTTC. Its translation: CASSEAGGGYQETQYF.